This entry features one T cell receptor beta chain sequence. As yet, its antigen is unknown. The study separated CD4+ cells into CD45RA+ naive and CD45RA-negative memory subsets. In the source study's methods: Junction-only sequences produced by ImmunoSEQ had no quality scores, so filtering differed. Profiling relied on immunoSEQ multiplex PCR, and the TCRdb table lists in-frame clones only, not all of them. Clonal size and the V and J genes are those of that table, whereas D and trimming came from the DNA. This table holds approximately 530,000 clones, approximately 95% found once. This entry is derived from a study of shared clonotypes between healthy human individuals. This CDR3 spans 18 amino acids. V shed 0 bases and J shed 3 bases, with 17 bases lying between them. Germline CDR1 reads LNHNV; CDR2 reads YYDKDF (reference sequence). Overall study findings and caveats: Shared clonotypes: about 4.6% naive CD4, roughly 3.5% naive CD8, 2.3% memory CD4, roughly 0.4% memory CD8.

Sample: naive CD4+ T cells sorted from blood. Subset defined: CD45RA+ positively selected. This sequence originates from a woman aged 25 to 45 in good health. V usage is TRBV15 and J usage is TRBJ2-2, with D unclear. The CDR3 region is CATSRDPGTIFHTGELFF. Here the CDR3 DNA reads TGTGCCACCAGCAGAGATCCTGGCACGATCTTCCACACCGGGGAGCTGTTTTTT.